This T cell receptor (beta chain) was identified in a study of T cell responses to AZD1222 COVID-19 vaccine. Profiling relied on immunoSEQ multiplex PCR, and the TCRdb table lists in-frame clones only, not all of them. Among 95,000 to 150,000 clones listed, around nine tenths were seen once. From germline, CDR1 is GTSNPN and CDR2 SVGIG (reference sequence). Trimming removed 3 bases at V and 3 bases at J, with 14 bases between. The CDR3 spans 15 residues. The sequence was collected from an adult in good health. The J gene is TRBJ2-2, the V gene TRBV30; D unresolved. Here the sequenced sample was peripheral blood, taken on day 0 of AZD1222 vaccination. The CDR3 spells CAWSAVRQDTGELFF. CDR3 nucleotides: TGTGCCTGGAGCGCTGTTAGGCAGGACACCGGGGAGCTGTTTTTT.